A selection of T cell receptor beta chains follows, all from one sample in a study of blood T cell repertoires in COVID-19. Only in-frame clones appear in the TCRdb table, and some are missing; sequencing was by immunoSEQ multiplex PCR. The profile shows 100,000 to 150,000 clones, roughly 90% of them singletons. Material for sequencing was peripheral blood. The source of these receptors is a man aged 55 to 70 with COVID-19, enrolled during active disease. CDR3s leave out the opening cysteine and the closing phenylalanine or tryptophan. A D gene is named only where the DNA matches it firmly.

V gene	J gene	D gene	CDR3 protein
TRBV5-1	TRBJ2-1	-	ASSQLGGYNEQF
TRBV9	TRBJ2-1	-	ASSLTQEQTYNEQF
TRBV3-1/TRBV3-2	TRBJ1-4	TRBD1	ASSQDPGGGEKLF
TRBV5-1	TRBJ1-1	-	ASSLLGQNTEAF
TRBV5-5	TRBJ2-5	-	ASSLRGLSQETQY
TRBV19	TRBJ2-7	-	ASSIEGHTVYEQY
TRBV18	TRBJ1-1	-	ASSPGGMLNTEAF
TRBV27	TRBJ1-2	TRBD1	ASSPRTGNYGYT
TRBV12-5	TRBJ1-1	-	ASGDAGAPWEAF
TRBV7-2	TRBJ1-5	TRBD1	ASSLGGTVNQPQH
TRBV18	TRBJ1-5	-	ASSPQGLSNQPQH